Here is one T cell receptor (beta chain) with its context. Its antigen is currently unknown. One junction end disagrees with the germline gene, perhaps due to a read error. This CDR3 contains 18 residues. Using quantitative 5'-RACE with molecular barcodes, the authors made TCR beta libraries. TCRdb processed the 5' RACE reads anew with MiXCR; each CDR3 protein has one entry. The sample includes about 31,000 distinct CDR3 sequences, roughly 7.9% of them seen just once. The data were obtained in a study of CD8 T cells in ankylosing spondylitis. Study findings and constraints: Prior literature has documented some motif variants in synovial fluid and blood from reactive arthritis. Matched synovial fluid from ankylosing spondylitis patients was reported to be enriched for disease-linked clones. Ankylosing spondylitis blood seemed to carry a telltale TCR beta motif made of seven or eight highly homologous variants.

The specimen was blood, either unsorted or a sorted T cell fraction (not recorded which). This clonotype originated in a male donor with ankylosing spondylitis or in good health (not recorded which). This chain uses TRBV12-3 or TRBV12-4 with TRBJ2-2, with 7 bases identical to TRBD1. The CDR3 reads CTSRGNIDRRTNTGELFF. CDR3 nucleotide sequence: TGTACCAGCAGGGGGAACATAGACAGGAGGACGAACACCGGGGAGCTGTTTTTT.